The 6 T cell receptor beta chains reported below all come from one sample, sequenced in a study of T cell repertoires in cytomegalovirus infection (dated by TCRdb to between 2017 and 2020). The treatment or condition label, as the study defines it: in vitro stimulation with specific CMV peptide epitopes to enrich CMV-specific T cells. These receptors have no known antigen. The listed sequencing device is Illumina HiSeq 1500. TCRdb reworked the public reads: Q25 trimming with fastp, MiXCR clone assembly, productive beta chains retained. Records with the same CDR3 protein are collapsed into one entry carrying the most frequent genes and DNA. This sample gives roughly 730,000 distinct CDR3 sequences in total; 33% of them show up just once. The ten biggest clones cover 18% of the sample. Sequencing used cultured PBMCs, obtained from culture after CMV antigen stimulation. The receptors were sampled from a human donor in good health (CMV status not recorded). Some clones in this sample may be carry-over from other donors' samples.

The table lists this clonotype with a few counts. The chain employs TRBV5-5 and TRBJ2-7, with 10 bases fitting TRBD2. V trimming: 6 bases; J trimming: 2 bases; junction bases outside the gene matches: 5. Germline V gene sequence: CDR1 SGHKS, CDR2 YYEKEE (reference sequence). This CDR3 has 14 amino acids. The CDR3, as DNA: TGTGCCAGCACCGAAGCGGGAGGGCCCTACGAGCAGTACTTC. It encodes CASTEAGGPYEQYF.

The rearrangement links TRBV12-3 or TRBV12-4 to TRBJ1-2; D uncertain. This CDR3 region has 12 residues. Trimming pared 5 bases from V and 5 bases from J, leaving 9 bases between. CDR3 nucleotide sequence: TGTGCCAGCAGTCCGGTTCCGTATGGCTACACCTTC. Residues: CASSPVPYGYTF.

This clonotype was observed at least ten times. The rearrangement links TRBV7-2 to TRBJ2-3; no clear D. There are 14 residues in the CDR3. Trimming shortened V by 7 bases and J by 2 bases, and 13 bases separated the two germline ends. Germline CDR1 SGHTA, CDR2 FQGNSA. CDR3 nucleotides: TGTGCCAGCACCTCAGGCCAGTTCACAGATACGCAGTATTTT. Its translation: CASTSGQFTDTQYF.

This clonotype turned up a few times. The chain is built from TRBV5-1 and TRBJ2-3; unclear D gene. Deletions cut 3 bases from V and 2 bases from J, with 7 bases between. CDR1 and CDR2 (germline): SGHRS, YFSETQ. The CDR3 is 13 amino acids. As DNA, the CDR3 is TGCGCCAGCAGCTCACCCCCCACAGATACGCAGTATTTT. This codes for CASSSPPTDTQYF.

This clonotype has only a few counts. The chain recombines TRBV7-2 with TRBJ2-3; perhaps TRBD1 as D (6 bases). The CDR3 is 15 amino acids. Germline values: CDR1 SGHTA, CDR2 FQGNSA. V shed 4 bases and J shed 3 bases, with 14 bases lying between them. CDR3 in amino acids: CASSWRSGETDTQYF. The CDR3 DNA sequence: TGTGCCAGCAGCTGGCGGTCAGGGGAGACAGATACGCAGTATTTT.

The chain combines TRBV30 with TRBJ2-5; perhaps TRBD2 as D (6 bases). V shed 5 bases and J shed 1 base, with 17 bases lying between them. Germline lookup yields CDR1 GTSNPN and CDR2 SVGIG (reference sequence). The CDR3 is 15 residues long. The CDR3: CAWGGISGFQETQYF. The CDR3 bases are TGTGCCTGGGGGGGGATTTCGGGGTTCCAAGAGACCCAGTACTTC.